The 13 T cell receptor beta chains below come from one sample, sequenced in a study of blood T cell repertoires in COVID-19. Data came from immunoSEQ multiplex PCR; TCRdb stores just in-frame clones and leaves some out. The profile shows some 300,000 clones, 85% to 90% of them singletons. Sequencing used peripheral blood. The origin of the receptors is a woman between 50 and 59 years old with COVID-19, enrolled during active disease.

The chain has TRBV3-1 (or the pseudogene TRBV3-2) and TRBJ2-1, with D uncertain. V was shortened by 3 bases and J by 0 bases, with 9 bases between the two germline ends. Germline CDR1 and CDR2: LGHDT and YNNKEL (reference sequence). The CDR3 length is 15 residues. This chain's CDR3 is CASSQLTGSYNEQFF. DNA for the CDR3: TGTGCCAGCAGCCAGTTAACGGGCTCCTACAATGAGCAGTTCTTC.

This clone was recorded a few times. The chain combines TRBV19 with TRBJ1-2, with D perhaps matching TRBD1 (5 bases). V was trimmed by 5 bases and J by 4 bases, leaving 11 bases between them. The CDR3 has 13 residues. Looked up from germline, CDR1 is LNHDA and CDR2 is SQIVND (reference sequence). In DNA form, the CDR3 reads TGTGCCAGTAGTCCGCGGAGGGGCTATGGCTACACCTTC. Translation: CASSPRRGYGYTF.

The genes are TRBV7-6 and TRBJ2-7, with 9 nucleotides matching TRBD2. This CDR3 comprises 17 residues. CDR1 and CDR2 (germline): SGHVS, FNYEAQ. V was pared by 5 bases and J by 0 bases, with 11 bases of the junction left unmatched. The DNA of the CDR3 is TGTGCCAGCAGCCCGATCGGACTAGCGAATACCTCCTACGAGCAGTACTTC. Its protein product is CASSPIGLANTSYEQYF.

The chain couples TRBV6-4 to TRBJ2-7; 15 bases are shared with TRBD2. Germline V CDR1 and CDR2: MRHNA, SNTAGT. V was clipped by 8 bases and J by 6 bases; unmatched bases: 14. The CDR3 covers 17 residues. The CDR3: CASGRTSGRVSYCEQYF. The CDR3, as DNA: TGTGCCAGCGGAAGGACTAGCGGGAGGGTCAGCTACTGCGAGCAGTACTTC.

The rearrangement uses TRBV5-6 and TRBJ1-1; no reliable D call. This CDR3 contains 14 residues. CDR1 is SGHDT, CDR2 YYEEEE, per germline. V lost 4 bases to trimming and J lost 8 bases, with 18 bases between them. The CDR3 reads CASSRGWGSEEAFF. CDR3 nucleotide sequence: TGTGCCAGCAGCCGGGGTTGGGGATCGGAGGAAGCTTTCTTT.

The genes are TRBV5-1 and TRBJ2-3, with D tentatively TRBD1 (5 bases). The V end was cut by 6 bases, the J end by 5 bases, with 13 bases between. Germline-derived CDR1 and CDR2 are SGHRS and YFSETQ. The CDR3 loop spans 13 amino acids. The CDR3 nucleotides read TGCGCCAGCAATCAGGGCCACGTAGATACGCAGTATTTT. It encodes CASNQGHVDTQYF.

This chain links TRBV4-1 with TRBJ2-1; 8 bases are a match to TRBD1. Germline CDR1 reads MGHRA; CDR2 reads YSYEKL. CDR3 size: 16 residues. With V trimmed by 3 bases and J by 1 base, 5 bases remained unmatched. For the CDR3, the DNA is TGCGCCAGCAGCCAGAGGACAGGGCGTTCCTACAATGAGCAGTTCTTC. The encoded protein is CASSQRTGRSYNEQFF.

V usage is TRBV18 and J usage is TRBJ2-3; 7 bases agree with TRBD2. Per the germline V gene, CDR1 is KGHSH and CDR2 is LQKENI. V gave up 3 bases and J gave up 2 bases; unmatched junction bases: 11. CDR3 length: 17 residues. The CDR3 bases are TGTGCCAGCTCACCCCGGCCACGGACTAGTAACACAGATACGCAGTATTTT. It codes for CASSPRPRTSNTDTQYF. Using reference TRBV18 and TRBJ2-3 for the parts outside the CDR3, the full variable domain is NAGVMQNPRHLVRRRGQEARLRCSPMKGHSHVYWYRQLPEEGLKFMVYLQKENIIDESGMPKERFSAEFPKEGPSILRIQQVVRGDSAAYFCASSPRPRTSNTDTQYFGPGTRLTVL.

This clone was counted a single time. The chain uses TRBV27 and TRBJ1-1; possibly TRBD1 for D (5 bases). Germline V CDR1 and CDR2: MNHEY, SMNVEV (reference sequence). V shed 2 bases and J shed 8 bases, with 6 bases lying between them. CDR3 length: 11 residues. The DNA of the CDR3 is TGTGCCAGCAGTTTAGGGGGGGAAGCTTTCTTT. Translating it yields CASSLGGEAFF.

This clone was observed a handful of times. The rearrangement joins TRBV2 to TRBJ2-2; the D gene is possibly TRBD1 (6 bases). Trimming stripped 0 bases from V and 2 bases from J, with 13 bases between. Germline loops: CDR1 SNHLY, CDR2 FYNNEI. The CDR3 loop spans 17 amino acids. The chain's CDR3 is CASSEALAGTNTGELFF. CDR3 nucleotide sequence: TGTGCCAGCAGTGAAGCATTGGCAGGGACAAACACCGGGGAGCTGTTTTTT.

The chain uses TRBV5-6 and TRBJ1-2; TRBD1 is a possible D gene (6 bases). CDR1 is SGHDT and CDR2 is YYEEEE in the germline V gene. V was trimmed by 4 bases and J by 4 bases, leaving 14 bases between them. CDR3 length: 14 residues. The CDR3: CASSPGAVVYGYTF. The CDR3 coding sequence is TGTGCCAGCAGCCCAGGGGCTGTTGTCTATGGCTACACCTTC. The full variable domain, with the rest looked up from reference TRBV5-6 and TRBJ1-2, is DAGVTQSPTHLIKTRGQQVTLRCSPKSGHDTVSWYQQALGQGPQFIFQYYEEEERQRGNFPDRFSGHQFPNYSSELNVNALLLGDSALYLCASSPGAVVYGYTFGSGTRLTVV.

The table lists this clone with a few counts. The genes are TRBV5-4 and TRBJ2-2, with 14 bases aligning to TRBD2. This CDR3 region has 18 residues. Germline V lookup: CDR1 SGHNT, CDR2 YYREEE (reference sequence). Trimming at V came to 4 bases and at J to 1 base, leaving 6 bases not matched to a gene. CDR3 sequence (DNA): TGTGCCAGCAGCCGGGGACTAGCGGGAGTAGAGAACACCGGGGAGCTGTTTTTT. Amino acids: CASSRGLAGVENTGELFF.

This clone appeared a single time. The V call is TRBV11-2, the J call TRBJ2-1; D is unclear. Trimming left V 1 base short and J 4 bases short, with 14 bases between. The CDR3 length is 16 residues. Germline V gene lookup returns CDR1 SGHAT and CDR2 FQNNGV. CDR3: CASSLGQQITYNEQFF. The CDR3 DNA follows: TGTGCCAGCAGCTTAGGTCAACAGATCACGTACAATGAGCAGTTCTTC.